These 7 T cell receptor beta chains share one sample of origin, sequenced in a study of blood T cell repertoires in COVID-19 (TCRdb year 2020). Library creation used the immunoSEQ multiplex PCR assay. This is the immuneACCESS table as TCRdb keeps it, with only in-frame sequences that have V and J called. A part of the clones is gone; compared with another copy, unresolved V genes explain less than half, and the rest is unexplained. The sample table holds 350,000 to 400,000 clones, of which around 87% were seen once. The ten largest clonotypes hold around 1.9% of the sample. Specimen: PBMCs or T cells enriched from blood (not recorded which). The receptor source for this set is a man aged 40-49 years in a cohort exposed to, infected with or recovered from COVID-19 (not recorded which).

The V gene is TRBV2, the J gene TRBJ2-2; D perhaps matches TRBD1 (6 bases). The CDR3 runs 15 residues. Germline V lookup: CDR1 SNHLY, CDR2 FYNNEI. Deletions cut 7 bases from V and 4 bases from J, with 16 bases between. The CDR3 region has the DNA TGTGCCAGCACGCTCACGACAGGTTTCACCGGGGAGCTGTTTTTT. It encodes CASTLTTGFTGELFF.

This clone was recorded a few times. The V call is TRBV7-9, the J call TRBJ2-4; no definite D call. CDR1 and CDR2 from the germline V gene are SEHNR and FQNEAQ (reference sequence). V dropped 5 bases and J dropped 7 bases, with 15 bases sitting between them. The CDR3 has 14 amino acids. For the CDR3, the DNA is TGTGCCAGCAGCGACCCAGGATTAACGAACATTCAGTACTTC. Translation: CASSDPGLTNIQYF.

This CDR3 reads CASSQSAGARRSYEQYF. CDR3 coding DNA: TGTGCCAGCAGCCAATCAGCGGGAGCCCGACGCTCCTACGAGCAGTACTTC. V gene TRBV3-1 (or the pseudogene TRBV3-2) combines with J gene TRBJ2-7; TRBD2 matches at 8 bases. Germline CDR1 and CDR2: LGHDT and YNNKEL (reference sequence). The CDR3 has 17 amino acids. V was pared by 2 bases and J by 0 bases, with 9 bases of the junction left unmatched.

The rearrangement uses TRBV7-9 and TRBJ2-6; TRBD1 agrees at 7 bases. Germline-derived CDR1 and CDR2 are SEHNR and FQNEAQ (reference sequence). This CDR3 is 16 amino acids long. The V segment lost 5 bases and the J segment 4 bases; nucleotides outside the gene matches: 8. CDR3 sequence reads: CASSRRQGSGANVLTF. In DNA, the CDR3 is TGTGCCAGCAGCCGACGACAGGGTTCCGGGGCCAACGTCCTGACTTTC.

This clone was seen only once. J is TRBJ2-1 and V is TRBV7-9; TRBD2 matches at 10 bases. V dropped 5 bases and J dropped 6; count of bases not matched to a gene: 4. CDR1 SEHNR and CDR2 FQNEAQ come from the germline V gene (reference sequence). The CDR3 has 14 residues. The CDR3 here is CASSPRTSGNEQFF. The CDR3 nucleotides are TGTGCCAGCAGCCCCCGGACTAGCGGCAATGAGCAGTTCTTC.

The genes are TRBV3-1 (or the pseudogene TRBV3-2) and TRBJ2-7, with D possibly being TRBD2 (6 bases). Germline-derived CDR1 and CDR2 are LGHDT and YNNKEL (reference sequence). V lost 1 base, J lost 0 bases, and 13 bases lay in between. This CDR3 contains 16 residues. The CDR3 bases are TGTGCCAGCAGCCAAGCCGTGACTAGGCACTCCTACGAGCAGTACTTC. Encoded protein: CASSQAVTRHSYEQYF.

CDR3 nucleotide sequence: TGTGCCAGGACCCCACCGGGACAGGGTATGTATGAGCAGTTCTTC. Protein product: CARTPPGQGMYEQFF. This sequence joins TRBV27 and TRBJ2-1; 9 positions agree with TRBD1. V was pared by 9 bases and J by 8 bases, with 14 bases of the junction left unmatched. This CDR3 comprises 15 residues. Germline V gene lookup returns CDR1 MNHEY and CDR2 SMNVEV (reference sequence).